The present entry profiles one T cell receptor beta chain with its context. Its target is not known. This record comes from a study of OX40 agonist ivuxolimab in advanced cancers. General study findings and limits: Also present in some nonresponders was a low level of normalized T-cell clonal expansion.

Produced via immunoSEQ multiplex PCR; TCRdb's table is partial and in-frame only. The sample lists 65,000 to 80,000 clones; over 80% were seen once. V gave up 4 bases and J gave up 8 bases; unmatched junction bases: 14. In germline, CDR1 is LGHNA, CDR2 YNFKEQ. The CDR3 has 16 residues. This chain joins TRBV4-2 and TRBJ2-1, with 7 bases lining up with TRBD1. This receptor was identified in an adult with an advanced solid tumor such as melanoma, head and neck, liver or kidney cancer. Sequencing was performed on CD4+ or CD8+ T cells sorted from blood, taken in a trial of the OX40 agonist ivuxolimab. CDR3 sequence: CASSPPGGGPKHEQFF. The CDR3 DNA reads TGTGCCAGCAGCCCCCCAGGGGGTGGCCCAAAACATGAGCAGTTCTTC.